A single sample gave rise to the 21 T cell receptor beta chains below, sequenced in a study of vaccination effects on CD4 cells after COVID-19. Antigen-specific CD4+ T cells expanded by the ViraFEST assay with viral peptide pools were then sequenced. CD4+ T cells were isolated after approximately 10 days of culture. As their vaccination, participants received two doses of either BNT162b2 or mRNA-1273. No antigens are known for them. Assay: immunoSEQ multiplex PCR; the TCRdb copy retains only in-frame clones and omits some. This sample has 10,000 to 15,000 clones, with approximately 71% found just once. The material sequenced was CD4+ T cells from PBMCs cultured with SARS-CoV-2 spike peptides, taken after COVID-19 vaccination. The receptors come from a human donor who received a COVID-19 vaccine.

This chain joins TRBV7-8 and TRBJ2-7, with 8 bases aligning to TRBD2. Germline V gives CDR1 SGHVS, CDR2 FQNEAQ. V shed 5 bases, J shed 6 bases, and the junction held 15 bases outside the gene matches. The length of the CDR3 is 16 residues. The CDR3 DNA is TGTGCCAGCAGCACCGGAGGGCTAGCGGGTGATGGCGAGCAGTACTTC. This translates into CASSTGGLAGDGEQYF. Variable domain in full (rest from reference TRBV7-8 and TRBJ2-7): GAGVSQSPRYKVAKRGQDVALRCDPISGHVSLFWYQQALGQGPEFLTYFQNEAQLDKSGLPSDRFFAERPEGSVSTLKIQRTQQEDSAVYLCASSTGGLAGDGEQYFGPGTRLTVT.

The chain couples TRBV6-4 to TRBJ2-3, with 12 bases that match TRBD2. Germline-derived CDR1 and CDR2 are MRHNA and SNTAGT. Trimming took 6 bases from V and 4 from J; bases not matched to a gene: 5. CDR3 size: 15 residues. CDR3 region: CASSALAGGSDTQYF. CDR3 DNA sequence: TGTGCCAGCAGCGCCCTAGCGGGAGGGTCAGATACGCAGTATTTT.

V usage is TRBV18 and J usage is TRBJ1-2; 11 positions agree with TRBD1. The CDR3 is 16 amino acids. V lost 0 bases and J lost 8; bases outside the gene matches: 8. Germline CDR1 and CDR2: KGHSH and LQKENI. The CDR3 DNA reads as TGTGCCAGCTCACCACCGATCGGACAGGGGGCACGGGGCTACACCTTC. It yields the protein CASSPPIGQGARGYTF.

The chain links TRBV9 to TRBJ1-5; a weak D match, TRBD1 (6 bases). Germline V gene data show CDR1 as SGDLS and CDR2 as YYNGEE. V lost 4 bases and J 9 bases, leaving 17 bases between the germline ends. This CDR3 contains 14 residues. CDR3 residues: CASSPYPDRTPQHF. The CDR3 bases are TGTGCCAGCAGCCCATATCCAGACAGGACGCCCCAGCATTTT.

This chain links TRBV11-3 with TRBJ2-1; TRBD1 agrees at 8 bases. The germline CDR1 and CDR2 sequences are SGHNT and YENEEA. There are 16 residues in the CDR3. Trimming took 1 base from V and 2 from J; bases not matched to a gene: 4. For the CDR3, the DNA is TGTGCCAGCAGCTTAGTGGGACAGGCTGCCTACAATGAGCAGTTCTTC. Protein: CASSLVGQAAYNEQFF.

J is TRBJ2-1 and V is TRBV5-6; a weak D match, TRBD2 (5 bases). Trimming pared 6 bases from V and 2 bases from J, leaving 15 bases between. The CDR3 sequence is 15 residues long. Germline V gene sequence: CDR1 SGHDT, CDR2 YYEEEE. Here the CDR3 reads CASIWESAPYNEQFF. The CDR3 bases are TGTGCCAGCATCTGGGAGAGTGCTCCCTACAATGAGCAGTTCTTC.

The chain uses TRBV19 and TRBJ1-6; the match to TRBD1 covers 9 bases. V shed 9 bases, J shed 8 bases, and the junction held 11 bases outside the gene matches. The CDR3 is made up of 15 amino acids. CDR1 and CDR2 from the germline V gene are LNHDA and SQIVND (reference sequence). This CDR3 reads CASKTGTGIYSPLHF. CDR3 coding DNA: TGTGCCAGCAAAACCGGGACAGGGATTTATTCACCCCTCCACTTT.

The chain has TRBV7-2 and TRBJ1-3, with TRBD1 matching over 7 bases. The V and J ends lost 5 bases and 0 bases, in that order; junction bases with no gene match: 4. The CDR3 has 15 residues. CDR1 is SGHTA and CDR2 is FQGNSA in the germline V gene. The CDR3 DNA is TGTGCCAGCAGCCCCTGGACAGGCTCTGGAAACACCATATATTTT. Translating it yields CASSPWTGSGNTIYF.

CDR3 in DNA: TGTGCCAGTATGCTAGCGGGGGGGGGTTGGGATACGCAGTATTTT. This encodes CASMLAGGGWDTQYF. The chain recombines TRBV19 with TRBJ2-3; 12 bases are a match to TRBD2. CDR1 and CDR2 (germline): LNHDA, SQIVND (reference sequence). This CDR3 is 15 amino acids long. V trimming: 7 bases; J trimming: 6 bases; junction bases outside the gene matches: 8.

This clone was seen only a few times. The chain uses TRBV6-4 and TRBJ2-1, with D perhaps matching TRBD1 or TRBD2 (5 bases each). Germline V gene data show CDR1 as MRHNA and CDR2 as SNTAGT. This CDR3 is built from 15 residues. V gave up 3 bases and J gave up 4 bases, with 13 bases separating them. This CDR3 reads CASSDFGASYNEQFF. The CDR3 bases are TGTGCCAGCAGTGATTTCGGGGCCTCTTACAATGAGCAGTTCTTC.

The gene calls are TRBV6-5 and TRBJ1-2; 9 nucleotides agree with TRBD1. This CDR3 comprises 15 residues. Trimming at V came to 6 bases and at J to 7 bases, leaving 12 bases not matched to a gene. The V gene's germline CDR1 is MNHEY and CDR2 SVGAGI. CDR3 in DNA: TGTGCCAGCAGCTCCCTACAACAGGGGGCCGGTGGCTACACCTTC. This encodes CASSSLQQGAGGYTF.

V and J are TRBV9 and TRBJ2-3; D call uncertain. Germline V gives CDR1 SGDLS, CDR2 YYNGEE. The V and J ends lost 0 bases and 2 bases respectively, with 10 bases between them. The CDR3 is 15 amino acids. For the CDR3, the DNA is TGTGCCAGCAGCGTAGGTAGCAGTTACACAGATACGCAGTATTTT. Its translation is CASSVGSSYTDTQYF.

J is TRBJ1-6 and V is TRBV6-6; 7 nucleotides agree with TRBD1. V lost 5 bases to trimming and J lost 8 bases; unmatched junction nucleotides: 12. Germline V gives CDR1 MNHNY, CDR2 SVGAGI (reference sequence). The CDR3 runs 16 residues. The CDR3 region is CASSQRPGTAYSPLHF. CDR3 coding DNA: TGTGCCAGCAGTCAAAGACCCGGGACAGCCTATTCACCCCTCCACTTT.

The V gene is TRBV5-4, the J gene TRBJ2-5, with 10 bases matching TRBD1. V lost 3 bases, J lost 2 bases, and 4 bases stayed unmatched. There are 15 residues in the CDR3. Germline assignment: CDR1 SGHNT and CDR2 YYREEE (reference sequence). In DNA form, the CDR3 reads TGTGCCAGCAGCTACCGGGACAGGGGACAAGAGACCCAGTACTTC. Its translation is CASSYRDRGQETQYF.

The V and J genes are TRBV5-6 and TRBJ1-2; TRBD1 is a possible D gene (5 bases). The CDR3 has 15 amino acids. With 0 bases removed from V and 4 bases from J, the gap between germline ends came to 13 bases. Germline V gene data show CDR1 as SGHDT and CDR2 as YYEEEE. CDR3 sequence reads: CASSLAGVISYGYTF. The CDR3, as DNA: TGTGCCAGCAGCTTGGCGGGGGTAATAAGCTATGGCTACACCTTC.

This chain joins TRBV30 and TRBJ1-1; the match to TRBD1 covers 11 bases. Germline V gives CDR1 GTSNPN, CDR2 SVGIG (reference sequence). The V and J ends lost 4 bases and 9 bases, in that order; junction bases with no gene match: 16. This CDR3 is 16 amino acids long. The CDR3 protein is CAWMTFPGQGVGKAFF. CDR3 nucleotide sequence: TGTGCCTGGATGACTTTCCCGGGACAGGGGGTGGGAAAAGCTTTCTTT.

The CDR3 is CASWGRGVTGELFF. CDR3 bases: TGTGCCAGTTGGGGGAGGGGCGTCACCGGGGAGCTGTTTTTT. The rearrangement uses TRBV6-5 and TRBJ2-2, with 7 bases identical to TRBD2. The CDR3 contains 14 residues. J was trimmed by 4 bases and V by 9 bases; bases with no gene match: 8. Germline V gene lookup returns CDR1 MNHEY and CDR2 SVGAGI.

The chain links TRBV5-4 to TRBJ1-2; 7 nucleotides line up with TRBD1. This CDR3 region has 14 residues. Per germline, CDR1 SGHNT and CDR2 YYREEE (reference sequence). J lost 3 bases, V lost 0 bases, and 2 bases had no gene match. The CDR3 reads CASSLEGQDYGYTF. The CDR3 DNA follows: TGTGCCAGCAGCTTGGAAGGACAGGACTATGGCTACACCTTC.

V gene TRBV30 combines with J gene TRBJ2-2, with unresolved D. Germline V CDR1 and CDR2: GTSNPN, SVGIG (reference sequence). This CDR3 has 15 residues. Trimming stripped 5 bases from V and 3 bases from J, with 16 bases between. The CDR3 loop reads CAWRLNKMDTGELFF. The CDR3 DNA follows: TGTGCCTGGCGCCTAAATAAGATGGACACCGGGGAGCTGTTTTTT.

The chain couples TRBV5-1 to TRBJ1-1, with 7 bases aligning to TRBD1. Germline CDR1 and CDR2: SGHRS and YFSETQ. The V segment lost 1 base and the J segment 3 bases; nucleotides outside the gene matches: 6. The CDR3 runs to 15 residues. CDR3: CASSLQSRGDTEAFF. The CDR3, as DNA: TGCGCCAGCAGCTTGCAAAGCAGGGGGGACACTGAAGCTTTCTTT.

The chain carries TRBV28 and TRBJ2-1; the D call may be TRBD1 or TRBD2 (5 bases each). From germline, CDR1 is MDHEN and CDR2 SYDVKM. There are 11 residues in the CDR3. V was trimmed by 4 bases and J by 10 bases, leaving 8 bases between them. The CDR3 DNA follows: TGTGCCAGCAGTTCCCGGGACGAGCAGTTCTTC. Its protein is CASSSRDEQFF.